Given below is one T cell receptor beta chain in context. The V end lost 2 bases, the J end lost 7 bases, and 8 bases lay between the germline ends. Germline V gene sequence: CDR1 SEHNR, CDR2 FQNEAQ (reference sequence). The CDR3 totals 13 residues. This sample is drawn from a study of blood T cell repertoires in COVID-19. Study in general: From T cells, B-cell-depleted T cells, or PBMCs came the material, which was cDNA or gDNA.

The Seattle patients, enrolled during active infection, were followed longitudinally. Original processing methods: Amplification from reference gene primers served as the basis for estimated nucleated cell counts. The protocol was immunoSEQ multiplex PCR, while the TCRdb copy is restricted to in-frame clones and leaves out a portion. D and trimming were read from the DNA, whereas the V and J calls and clone size are those reported in that table. Here the sample spans roughly 460,000 clones, 85% to 90% being singletons. Sequencing input: peripheral blood. The receptor was derived from a man between 18 and 35 years old with COVID-19, enrolled during active disease. This chain connects TRBV7-9 to TRBJ2-2; D call uncertain. This CDR3 reads CASSLTSVGELFF. In DNA form, the CDR3 reads TGTGCCAGCAGCTTAACGAGTGTCGGGGAGCTGTTTTTT.